This TCR beta chain was obtained from a study of T cells in Graves' hyperthyroidism and ophthalmopathy. This clonotype was observed at least ten times. Its target is not known. Study-wide results and caveats: By a 13 V-J model, ophthalmopathy was set apart from stable hyperthyroidism. Blood also carried most thyroid clonotypes expanded above 0.001.

Using RNA transcripts as the source, TCR beta CDR3 regions were amplified. During a first-round RT-PCR of the TCR CDR3, the HTBI primer set was used. TCRdb re-analysed the multiplex PCR reads in MiXCR, keeping a single row per CDR3 protein. The table shows fewer than 300,000 distinct CDR3 sequences, with approximately 14% occurring only once. The CDR3 consists of 14 residues. Trimming left V 3 bases short and J 2 bases short, with 10 bases between. Germline-derived CDR1 and CDR2 are SGHRS and YFSETQ. The rearrangement uses TRBV5-1 and TRBJ2-3, with TRBD1 as a possible D gene (6 bases). This receptor was obtained from a woman aged 45-59 years with Graves' hyperthyroidism that later progressed to Graves' ophthalmopathy. Material for sequencing was blood. CDR3 coding DNA: TGCGCCAGCAGCTCCGGACAGCTCACAGATACGCAGTATTTT. Translation: CASSSGQLTDTQYF.